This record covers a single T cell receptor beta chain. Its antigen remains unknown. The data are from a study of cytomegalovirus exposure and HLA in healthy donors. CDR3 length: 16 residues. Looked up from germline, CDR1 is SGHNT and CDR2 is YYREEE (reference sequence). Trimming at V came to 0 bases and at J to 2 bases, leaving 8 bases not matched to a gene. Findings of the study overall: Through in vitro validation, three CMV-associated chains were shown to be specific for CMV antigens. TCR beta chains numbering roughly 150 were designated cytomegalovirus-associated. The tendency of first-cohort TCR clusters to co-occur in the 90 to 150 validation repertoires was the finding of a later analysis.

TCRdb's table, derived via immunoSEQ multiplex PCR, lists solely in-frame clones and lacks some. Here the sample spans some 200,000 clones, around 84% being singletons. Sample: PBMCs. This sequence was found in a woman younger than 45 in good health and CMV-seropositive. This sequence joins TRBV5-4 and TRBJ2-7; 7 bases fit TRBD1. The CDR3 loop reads CASSLGLGDSTYEQYF. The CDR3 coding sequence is TGTGCCAGCAGCTTGGGGTTGGGGGACAGCACCTACGAGCAGTACTTC.